A selection of T cell receptor beta chains follows, all from one sample in a study of metastatic and nonmetastatic thyroid tumors. TCRdb redid the clone calls on the PCR reads using MiXCR. In the table there are tens of thousands of clones, approximately 31% of which are singletons. The sequenced sample consisted of blood. Source of these receptors: a female donor with papillary thyroid cancer or a benign thyroid nodule (not recorded which). Some clones in this sample may be carry-over from other donors' samples. CDR3s include the opening cysteine and the closing phenylalanine or tryptophan. Only part of the rows carry a size: once, few, many, or a class if the clone is expanded.

clone_size,v_call,j_call,cdr3_aa
few,TRBV5-6,TRBJ1-5,CASSRTGEQPQHF
many,TRBV27,TRBJ1-5,CASSLGSYSNQPQHF
many,TRBV30,TRBJ1-3,CAWSVLGWRSSGNTIYF
many,TRBV5-5,TRBJ1-3,CASSLGDRGYTIYF
many,TRBV20-1,TRBJ1-2,CSARDMGGSDYGYTF
NA,TRBV20-1,TRBJ1-6,CSARDLAGAYASFHF
NA,TRBV6-8,TRBJ1-6,CASSVRGGRSSYNSPLHF
NA,TRBV20-1,TRBJ2-7,CSANEGHQDHEQYF
NA,TRBV2,TRBJ1-1,CARKYRLGTEAFF
NA,TRBV20-1,TRBJ2-7,CSARTGTGVGEQYF
few,TRBV24-1,TRBJ2-7,CATSDALGQVGGERYF
many,TRBV2,TRBJ2-7,CASSDEDVSYEQYF
many,TRBV7-7,TRBJ2-1,CASTAGLAGGPGSNEQFF
NA,TRBV20-1,TRBJ2-7,CSASPSGGTYEQYF
few,TRBV6-9,TRBJ2-7,CASPRARFYEQYF
many,TRBV27,TRBJ2-7,CASNQLGSYEQYF